These 5 T cell receptor beta chains came from one sample sequenced in a study of control samples from healthy donors and cancer patients. The protocol was immunoSEQ multiplex PCR, while the TCRdb copy is restricted to in-frame clones and leaves out a portion. The sample lists about 94,000 clones, 90% occurring once. Sequenced sample: blood. These receptors originate from a woman aged 18-35 years in good health.

The chain is built from TRBV7-9 and TRBJ2-1; TRBD2 matches at 14 bases. CDR1 SEHNR and CDR2 FQNEAQ come from the germline V gene (reference sequence). The CDR3 totals 17 residues. The V gene end was trimmed by 4 bases and the J gene end by 3 bases; junction bases not matched to a gene: 5. CDR3 in amino acids: CASSSKGLAGVYNEQFF. CDR3 nucleotide sequence: TGTGCCAGCAGCTCGAAGGGACTAGCGGGGGTCTACAATGAGCAGTTCTTC.

A single count supports this clone. The chain has TRBV7-8 and TRBJ2-1; 10 bases map to TRBD1. V gave up 5 bases and J gave up 1 base; unmatched junction bases: 2. CDR1 is SGHVS and CDR2 is FQNEAQ in the germline V gene. This CDR3 spans 15 amino acids. The CDR3 DNA follows: TGTGCCAGCAGCAGGACAGGGGGGTCCTACAATGAGCAGTTCTTC. Its protein is CASSRTGGSYNEQFF.

The chain links TRBV5-1 to TRBJ2-7, with 8 nucleotides matching TRBD1. CDR3 length: 16 residues. V was clipped by 4 bases and J by 5 bases; unmatched bases: 14. Germline V CDR1 and CDR2: SGHRS, YFSETQ. Written as DNA, the CDR3 is TGCGCCAGCAGCAACCGACAGACAGGGGCGGGAAACGAGCAGTACTTC. Translating gives CASSNRQTGAGNEQYF.

The chain carries TRBV5-3 and TRBJ2-7; D might be TRBD2 (5 bases). Being an ORF, TRBV5-3 has a function that is uncertain. The V end was cut by 5 bases, the J end by 0 bases, with 9 bases between. The CDR3 is 13 residues long. In nucleotides, the CDR3 is TGTGCCAGAAGGCCTACTAGCTCCTACGAGCAGTACTTC. The encoded protein is CARRPTSSYEQYF.

The chain combines TRBV5-5 with TRBJ1-1; D is undetermined. The length of the CDR3 is 14 residues. Between the trimmed V and J ends, which lost 6 bases and 0 bases, there was a span of 12 bases. Germline V gene data show CDR1 as SGHKS and CDR2 as YYEKEE (reference sequence). The CDR3 sequence: CASNEREVNTEAFF. The CDR3, as DNA: TGTGCCAGCAACGAAAGGGAAGTGAACACTGAAGCTTTCTTT. The full variable domain, rest sourced from reference TRBV5-5 and TRBJ1-1, is DAGVTQSPTHLIKTRGQQVTLRCSPISGHKSVSWYQQVLGQGPQFIFQYYEKEERGRGNFPDRFSARQFPNYSSELNVNALLLGDSALYLCASNEREVNTEAFFGQGTRLTVV.